What follows is one T cell receptor (beta chain) and its context. The antigen is not known. The data were taken from a study of cytomegalovirus exposure and HLA in healthy donors. Study-level results: In a later analysis, first-cohort TCR clusters were found to tend to co-occur in the 130 or so validation repertoires.

Clones were read by immunoSEQ multiplex PCR, and TCRdb kept only the in-frame ones, dropping some. The table records about 110,000 clones, 90% to 97% of them present only once. The TCR was taken from a woman aged 18-35 years in good health and CMV-seronegative. Specimen: PBMCs.

The CDR3 coding sequence is TGTGCCATCAGTCCTCTAAGCAAGAATCCAGAGCAGTACTTC. Its protein is CAISPLSKNPEQYF. The rearrangement joins TRBV10-3 to TRBJ2-7, with unresolved D. Trimming pared 5 bases from V and 7 bases from J, leaving 18 bases between. CDR1 is ENHRY and CDR2 is SYGVKD in the germline V gene. The CDR3 contains 14 residues.